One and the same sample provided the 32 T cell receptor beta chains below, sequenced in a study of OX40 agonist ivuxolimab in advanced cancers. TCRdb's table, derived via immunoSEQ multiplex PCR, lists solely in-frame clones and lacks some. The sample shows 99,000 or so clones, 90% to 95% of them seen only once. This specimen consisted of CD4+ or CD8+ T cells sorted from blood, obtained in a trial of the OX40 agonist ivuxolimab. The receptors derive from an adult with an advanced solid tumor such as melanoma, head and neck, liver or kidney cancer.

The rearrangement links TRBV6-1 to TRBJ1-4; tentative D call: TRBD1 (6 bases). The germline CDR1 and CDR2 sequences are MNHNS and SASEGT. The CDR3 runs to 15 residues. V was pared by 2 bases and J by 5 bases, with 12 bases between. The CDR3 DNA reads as TGTGCCAGCAGTGAAAGGACAGTACCGAATGAAAAACTGTTTTTT. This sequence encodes CASSERTVPNEKLFF.

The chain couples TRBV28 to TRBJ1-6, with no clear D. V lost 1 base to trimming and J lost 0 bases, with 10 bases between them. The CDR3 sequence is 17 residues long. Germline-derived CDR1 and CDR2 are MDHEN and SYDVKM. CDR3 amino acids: CASSLFVRSSYNSPLHF. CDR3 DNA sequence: TGTGCCAGCAGTTTATTCGTCCGGAGCTCCTATAATTCACCCCTCCACTTT.

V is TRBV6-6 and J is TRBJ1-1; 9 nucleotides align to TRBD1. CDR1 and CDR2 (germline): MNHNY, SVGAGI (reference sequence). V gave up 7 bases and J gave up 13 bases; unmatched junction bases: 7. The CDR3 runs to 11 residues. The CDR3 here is CASISDRGGFF. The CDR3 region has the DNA TGTGCCAGCATTTCGGACAGGGGTGGTTTCTTT.

The CDR3 region is CASSLAGTGRREQYF. The CDR3 coding sequence is TGTGCCAGCAGCTTAGCCGGGACAGGGCGCCGCGAGCAGTACTTC. This chain connects TRBV7-3 to TRBJ2-7; TRBD1 matches 9 bases. The ends lost 2 bases at V and 6 bases at J; junction bases unmatched: 8. The CDR3 has 15 amino acids. Germline lookup yields CDR1 SGHTA and CDR2 FQGTGA.

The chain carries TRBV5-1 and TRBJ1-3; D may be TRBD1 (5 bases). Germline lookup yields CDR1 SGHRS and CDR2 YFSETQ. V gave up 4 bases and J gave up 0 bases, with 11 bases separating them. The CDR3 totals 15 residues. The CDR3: CASSPGRISGNTIYF. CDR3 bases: TGCGCCAGCAGCCCGGGACGGATCTCTGGAAACACCATATATTTT.

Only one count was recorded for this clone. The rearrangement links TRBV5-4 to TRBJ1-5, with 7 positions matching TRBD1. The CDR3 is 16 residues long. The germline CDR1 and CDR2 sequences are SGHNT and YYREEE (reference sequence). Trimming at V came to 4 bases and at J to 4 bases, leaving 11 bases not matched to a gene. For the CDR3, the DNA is TGTGCCAGCAGCGCTGGTGGGGACAGACTAAATCAGCCCCAGCATTTT. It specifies CASSAGGDRLNQPQHF.

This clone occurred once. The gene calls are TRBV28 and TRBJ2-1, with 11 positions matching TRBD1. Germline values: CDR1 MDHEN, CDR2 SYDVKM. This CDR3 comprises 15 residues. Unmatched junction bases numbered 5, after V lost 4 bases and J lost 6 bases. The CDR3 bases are TGTGCCAGCAGTTATTCCGGGACAGGGGGCAATGAGCAGTTCTTC. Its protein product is CASSYSGTGGNEQFF. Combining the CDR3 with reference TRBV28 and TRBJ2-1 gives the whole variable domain DVKVTQSSRYLVKRTGEKVFLECVQDMDHENMFWYRQDPGLGLRLIYFSYDVKMKEKGDIPEGYSVSREKKERFSLILESASTNQTSMYLCASSYSGTGGNEQFFGPGTRLTVL.

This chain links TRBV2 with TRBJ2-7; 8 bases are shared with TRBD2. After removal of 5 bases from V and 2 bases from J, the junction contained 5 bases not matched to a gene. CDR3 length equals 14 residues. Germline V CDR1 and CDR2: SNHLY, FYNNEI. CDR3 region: CASSTSGNTYEQYF. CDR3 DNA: TGTGCCAGCAGTACTAGCGGCAATACCTACGAGCAGTACTTC.

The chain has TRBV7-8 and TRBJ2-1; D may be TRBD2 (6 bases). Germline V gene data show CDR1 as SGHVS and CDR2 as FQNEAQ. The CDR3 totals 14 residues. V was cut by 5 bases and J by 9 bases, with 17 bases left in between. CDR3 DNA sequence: TGTGCCAGCAGCCTAAACACGGCCGGGGGTGAGCAGTTCTTC. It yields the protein CASSLNTAGGEQFF. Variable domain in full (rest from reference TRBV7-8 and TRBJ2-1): GAGVSQSPRYKVAKRGQDVALRCDPISGHVSLFWYQQALGQGPEFLTYFQNEAQLDKSGLPSDRFFAERPEGSVSTLKIQRTQQEDSAVYLCASSLNTAGGEQFFGPGTRLTVL.

Here the CDR3 reads CASSLAPTSPLHF. The CDR3 region has the DNA TGTGCCAGCAGCTTAGCTCCGACTTCACCCCTCCACTTT. V is TRBV11-2 and J is TRBJ1-6; D gene uncertain. Trimming stripped 1 base from V and 9 bases from J, with 7 bases between. Germline loops: CDR1 SGHAT, CDR2 FQNNGV. CDR3 length equals 13 residues.

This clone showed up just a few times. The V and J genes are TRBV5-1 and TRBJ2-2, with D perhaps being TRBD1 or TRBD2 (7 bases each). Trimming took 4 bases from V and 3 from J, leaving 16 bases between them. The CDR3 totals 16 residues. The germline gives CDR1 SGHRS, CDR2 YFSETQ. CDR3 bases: TGCGCCAGCAGCCCATTGACAGGGAGGGACACCGGGGAGCTGTTTTTT. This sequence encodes CASSPLTGRDTGELFF. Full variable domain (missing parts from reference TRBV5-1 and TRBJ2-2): KAGVTQTPRYLIKTRGQQVTLSCSPISGHRSVSWYQQTPGQGLQFLFEYFSETQRNKGNFPGRFSGRQFSNSRSEMNVSTLELGDSALYLCASSPLTGRDTGELFFGEGSRLTVL.

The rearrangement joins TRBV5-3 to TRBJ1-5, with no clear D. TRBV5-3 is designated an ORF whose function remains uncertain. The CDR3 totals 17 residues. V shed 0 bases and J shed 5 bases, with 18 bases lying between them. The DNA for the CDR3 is TGTGCCAGAAGCTTGGAGGGTCCAGAGCCTCACCATCAGCCCCAGCATTTT. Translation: CARSLEGPEPHHQPQHF.

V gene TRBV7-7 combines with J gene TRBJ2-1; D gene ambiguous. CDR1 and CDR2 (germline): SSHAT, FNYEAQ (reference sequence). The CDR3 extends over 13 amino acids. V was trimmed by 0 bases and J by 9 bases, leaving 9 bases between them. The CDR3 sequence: CASSLARAGEQFF. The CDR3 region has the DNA TGTGCCAGCAGCTTAGCCCGGGCAGGTGAGCAGTTCTTC.

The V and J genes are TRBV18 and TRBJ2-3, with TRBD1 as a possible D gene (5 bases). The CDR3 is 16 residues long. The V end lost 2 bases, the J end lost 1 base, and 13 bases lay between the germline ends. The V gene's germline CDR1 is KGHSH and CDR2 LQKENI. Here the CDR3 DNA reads TGTGCCAGCTCACCAAGGGGTGCGTATGGCACAGATACGCAGTATTTT. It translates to CASSPRGAYGTDTQYF.

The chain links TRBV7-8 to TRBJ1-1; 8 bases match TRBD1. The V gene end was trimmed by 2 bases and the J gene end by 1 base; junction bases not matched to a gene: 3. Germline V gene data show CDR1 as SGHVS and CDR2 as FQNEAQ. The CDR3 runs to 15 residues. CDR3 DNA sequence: TGTGCCAGCAGCTTATGGGACAGGCCGAACACTGAAGCTTTCTTT. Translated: CASSLWDRPNTEAFF.

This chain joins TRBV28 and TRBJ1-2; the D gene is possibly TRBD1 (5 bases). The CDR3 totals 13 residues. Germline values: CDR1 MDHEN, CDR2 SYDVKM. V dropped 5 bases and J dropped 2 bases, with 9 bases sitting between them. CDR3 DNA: TGTGCCAGCAGTCTGGGACTGAACTATGGCTACACCTTC. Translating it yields CASSLGLNYGYTF.

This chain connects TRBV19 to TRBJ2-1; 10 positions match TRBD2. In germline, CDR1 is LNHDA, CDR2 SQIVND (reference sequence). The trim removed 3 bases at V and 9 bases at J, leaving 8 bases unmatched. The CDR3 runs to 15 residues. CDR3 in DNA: TGTGCCAGTAGTATTACAGCGGGAGGGCCGAGTGAGCAGTTCTTC. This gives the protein CASSITAGGPSEQFF.

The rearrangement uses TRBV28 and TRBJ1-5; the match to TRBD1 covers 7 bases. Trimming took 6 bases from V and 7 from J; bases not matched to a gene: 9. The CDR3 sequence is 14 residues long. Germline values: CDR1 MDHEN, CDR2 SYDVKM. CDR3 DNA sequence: TGTGCCAGCAGCACAGGGGTACCGGGACAGCCCCAGCATTTT. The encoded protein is CASSTGVPGQPQHF.

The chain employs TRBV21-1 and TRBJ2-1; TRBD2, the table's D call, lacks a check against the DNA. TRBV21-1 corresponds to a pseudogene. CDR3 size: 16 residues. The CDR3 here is CASSKGTSGKSGEQFF. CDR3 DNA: TGTGCCAGCAGCAAAGGGACTAGCGGGAAATCGGGTGAGCAGTTCTTC.

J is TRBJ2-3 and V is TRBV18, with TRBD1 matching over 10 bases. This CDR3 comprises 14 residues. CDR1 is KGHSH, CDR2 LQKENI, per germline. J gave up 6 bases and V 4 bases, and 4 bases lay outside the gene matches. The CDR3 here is CASSRGTGADTQYF. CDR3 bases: TGTGCCAGCTCACGAGGGACAGGGGCTGATACGCAGTATTTT.

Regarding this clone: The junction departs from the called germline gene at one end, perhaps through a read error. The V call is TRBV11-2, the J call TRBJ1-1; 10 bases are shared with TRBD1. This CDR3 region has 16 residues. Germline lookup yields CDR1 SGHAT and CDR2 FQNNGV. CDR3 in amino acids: CASSPGTGAGNTETFF. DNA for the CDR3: TGTGCCAGCAGCCCCGGGACAGGGGCGGGGAACACTGAAACTTTCTTT.

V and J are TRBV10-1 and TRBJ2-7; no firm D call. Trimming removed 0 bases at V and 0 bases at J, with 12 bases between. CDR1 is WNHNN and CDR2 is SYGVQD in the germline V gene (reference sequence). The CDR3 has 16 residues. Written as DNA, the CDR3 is TGCGCCAGCAGTGAGTCTCGTACGATTGGCTCCTACGAGCAGTACTTC. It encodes CASSESRTIGSYEQYF.

The DNA of the CDR3 is TGTGCCAGCAGTTACCCGGGGGAGCAGTTCTTC. As protein: CASSYPGEQFF. This sequence joins TRBV6-5 and TRBJ2-1, with D possibly TRBD2 on 5 matching bases. V was pared by 2 bases and J by 10 bases, with 6 bases between. This CDR3 is 11 amino acids long. CDR1 and CDR2 from the germline V gene are MNHEY and SVGAGI.

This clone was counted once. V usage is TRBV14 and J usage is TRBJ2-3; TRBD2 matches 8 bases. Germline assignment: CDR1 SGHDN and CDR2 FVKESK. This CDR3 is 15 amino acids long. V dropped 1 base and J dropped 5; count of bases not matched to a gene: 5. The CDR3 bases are TGTGCCAGCAGCCAAGCGGGACTAGTAGTAGATACGCAGTATTTT. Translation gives CASSQAGLVVDTQYF.

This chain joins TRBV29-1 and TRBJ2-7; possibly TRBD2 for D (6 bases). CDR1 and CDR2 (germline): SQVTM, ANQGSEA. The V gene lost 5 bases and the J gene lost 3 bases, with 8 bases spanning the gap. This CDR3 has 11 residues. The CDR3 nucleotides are TGCAGCGTTCGGGGAGGCTACGAGCAGTACTTC. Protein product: CSVRGGYEQYF.

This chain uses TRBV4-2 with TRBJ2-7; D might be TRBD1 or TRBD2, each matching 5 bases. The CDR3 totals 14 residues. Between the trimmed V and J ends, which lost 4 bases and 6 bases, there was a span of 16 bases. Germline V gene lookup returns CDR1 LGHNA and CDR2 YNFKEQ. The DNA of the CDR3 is TGTGCCAGCAGCCTCGACTACTCAGGGCCCGAGCAGTACTTC. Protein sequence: CASSLDYSGPEQYF.

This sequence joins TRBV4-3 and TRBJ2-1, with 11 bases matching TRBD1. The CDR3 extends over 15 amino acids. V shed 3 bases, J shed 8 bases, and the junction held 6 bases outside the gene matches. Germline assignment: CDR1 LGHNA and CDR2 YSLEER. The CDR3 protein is CASSHSDRGQDEQFF. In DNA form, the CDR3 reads TGCGCCAGCAGCCATTCGGACAGGGGGCAAGATGAGCAGTTCTTC.

The CDR3 nucleotides read TGTGCCAGCAGTTTAACCCAGCTAACACAGCCCCAGCATTTT. Protein sequence: CASSLTQLTQPQHF. The chain is built from TRBV28 and TRBJ1-5; D call uncertain. The CDR3 length is 14 residues. V was shortened by 2 bases and J by 7 bases, with 12 bases between the two germline ends. Germline V CDR1 and CDR2: MDHEN, SYDVKM.

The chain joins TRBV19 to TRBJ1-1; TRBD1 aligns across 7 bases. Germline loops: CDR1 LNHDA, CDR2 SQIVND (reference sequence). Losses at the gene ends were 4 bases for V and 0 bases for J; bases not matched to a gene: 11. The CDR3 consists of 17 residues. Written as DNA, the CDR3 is TGTGCCAGTAGTAACAGGGGCAGGGGTGTTCTGAACACTGAAGCTTTCTTT. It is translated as CASSNRGRGVLNTEAFF.

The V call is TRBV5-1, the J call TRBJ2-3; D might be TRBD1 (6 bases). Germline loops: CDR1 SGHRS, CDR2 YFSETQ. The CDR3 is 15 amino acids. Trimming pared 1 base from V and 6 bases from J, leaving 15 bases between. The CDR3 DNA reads TGCGCCAGCAGCTTGACGGCAGGGGTACAGGATACGCAGTATTTT. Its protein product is CASSLTAGVQDTQYF.

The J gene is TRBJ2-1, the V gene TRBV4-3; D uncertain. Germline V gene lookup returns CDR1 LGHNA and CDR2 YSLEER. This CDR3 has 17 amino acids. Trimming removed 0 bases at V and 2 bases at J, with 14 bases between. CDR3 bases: TGCGCCAGCAGCCAAGAATTGGGCTTTGAGACCTACAATGAGCAGTTCTTC. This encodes CASSQELGFETYNEQFF.

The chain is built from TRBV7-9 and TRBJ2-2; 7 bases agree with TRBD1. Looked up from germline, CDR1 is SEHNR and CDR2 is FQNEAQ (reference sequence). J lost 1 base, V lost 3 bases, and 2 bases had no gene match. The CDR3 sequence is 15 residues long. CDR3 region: CASSFRTGNTGELFF. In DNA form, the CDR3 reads TGTGCCAGCAGCTTCCGGACAGGGAACACCGGGGAGCTGTTTTTT.